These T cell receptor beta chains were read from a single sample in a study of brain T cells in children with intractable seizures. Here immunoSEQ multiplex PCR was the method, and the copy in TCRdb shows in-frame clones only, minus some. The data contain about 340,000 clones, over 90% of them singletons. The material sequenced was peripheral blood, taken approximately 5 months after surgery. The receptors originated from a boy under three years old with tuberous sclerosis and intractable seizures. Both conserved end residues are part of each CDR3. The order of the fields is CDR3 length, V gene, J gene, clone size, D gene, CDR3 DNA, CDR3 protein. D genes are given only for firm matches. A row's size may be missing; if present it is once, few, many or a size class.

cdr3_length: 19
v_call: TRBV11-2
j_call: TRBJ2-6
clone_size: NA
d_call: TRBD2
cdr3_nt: TGTGCCAGCAGCTCCATATCTAGCGGGGGCCCCTCTGGGGCCAACGTCCTGACTTTC
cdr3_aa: CASSSISSGGPSGANVLTF

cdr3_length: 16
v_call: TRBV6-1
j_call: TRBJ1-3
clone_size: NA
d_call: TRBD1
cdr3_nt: TGTGCCAGCAGTGAAGCAGGGGGGACAGGGGGAAACACCATATATTTT
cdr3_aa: CASSEAGGTGGNTIYF

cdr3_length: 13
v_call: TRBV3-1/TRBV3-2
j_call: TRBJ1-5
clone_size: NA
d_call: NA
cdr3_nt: TGTGCCAGCAGCCAAGAGGGGAATCAGCCCCAGCATTTT
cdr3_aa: CASSQEGNQPQHF

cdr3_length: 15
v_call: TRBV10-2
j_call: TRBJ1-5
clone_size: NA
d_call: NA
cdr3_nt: TGCGCCAGCAGTGAGCTCTGGGAGGTGGGTCAGCCCCAGCATTTT
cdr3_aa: CASSELWEVGQPQHF

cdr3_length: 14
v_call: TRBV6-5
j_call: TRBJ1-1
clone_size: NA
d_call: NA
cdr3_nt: TGTGCCAGCAGTTACTCAACCATCGGCACTGAAGCTTTCTTT
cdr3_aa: CASSYSTIGTEAFF

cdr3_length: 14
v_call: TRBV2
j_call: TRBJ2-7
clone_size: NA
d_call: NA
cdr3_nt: TGTGCCACCAAGAGGACAATTGGGCGGAGCGAGCAGTACTTC
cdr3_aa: CATKRTIGRSEQYF

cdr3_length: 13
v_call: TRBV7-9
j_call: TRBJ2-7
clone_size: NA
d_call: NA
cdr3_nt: TGTGCCAGCAGCCCAATAGTCTCCTACGAGCAGTACTTC
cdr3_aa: CASSPIVSYEQYF

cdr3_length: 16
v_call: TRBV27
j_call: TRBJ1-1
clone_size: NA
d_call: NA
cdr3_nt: TGTGCCAGCAGTTTATCGTACGGACACGCGAACACTGAAGCTTTCTTT
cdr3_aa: CASSLSYGHANTEAFF

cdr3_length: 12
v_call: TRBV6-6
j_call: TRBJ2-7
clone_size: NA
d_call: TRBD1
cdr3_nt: TGTGCCAGCAGTCGACAGGGGGGCGAGCAGTACTTC
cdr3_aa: CASSRQGGEQYF

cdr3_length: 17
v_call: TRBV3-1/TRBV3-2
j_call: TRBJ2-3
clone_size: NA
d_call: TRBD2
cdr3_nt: TGTGCCAGCAGCCAAGAATTCGGAATTGGGGGGGTCGATACGCAGTATTTT
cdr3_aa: CASSQEFGIGGVDTQYF

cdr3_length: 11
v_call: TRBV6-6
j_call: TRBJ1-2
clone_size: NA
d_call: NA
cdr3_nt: TGTGCCAGCAGTTACTTAGAGGGCTACACCTTC
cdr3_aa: CASSYLEGYTF

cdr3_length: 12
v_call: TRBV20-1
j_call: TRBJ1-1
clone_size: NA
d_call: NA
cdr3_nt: TGCAGTGCTAGTAGGTTGAACACTGAAGCTTTCTTT
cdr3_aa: CSASRLNTEAFF

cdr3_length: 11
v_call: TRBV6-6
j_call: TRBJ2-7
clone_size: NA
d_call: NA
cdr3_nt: TGTGCCAGCGGGTTCTCCTACGAGCAGTACTTC
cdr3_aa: CASGFSYEQYF

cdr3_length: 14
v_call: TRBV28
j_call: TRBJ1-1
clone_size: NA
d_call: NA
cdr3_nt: TGTGCCAGCAGGTTAACAGGGACTTACACTGAAGCTTTCTTT
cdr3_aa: CASRLTGTYTEAFF

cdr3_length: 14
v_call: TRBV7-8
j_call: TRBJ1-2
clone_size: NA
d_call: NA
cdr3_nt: TGTGCCAGCAGCGGGGGACCGCATGTCTATGGCTACACCTTC
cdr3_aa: CASSGGPHVYGYTF

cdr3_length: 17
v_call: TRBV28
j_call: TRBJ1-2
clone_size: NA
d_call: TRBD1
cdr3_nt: TGTGCCAGCAGCTCCACAGGGGGCGAATGGGGAATATATGGCTACACCTTC
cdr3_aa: CASSSTGGEWGIYGYTF

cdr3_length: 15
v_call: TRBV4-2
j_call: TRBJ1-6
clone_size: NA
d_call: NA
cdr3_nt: TGTGCCAGCAGCCAAGAATCTGGAAATAATTCACCCCTCCACTTT
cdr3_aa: CASSQESGNNSPLHF

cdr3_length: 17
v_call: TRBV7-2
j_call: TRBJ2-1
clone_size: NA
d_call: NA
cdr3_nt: TGTGCCAGCAGCTTAATGGATTTAGGGGGGGGCCGAAATGAGCAGTTCTTC
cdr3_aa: CASSLMDLGGGRNEQFF

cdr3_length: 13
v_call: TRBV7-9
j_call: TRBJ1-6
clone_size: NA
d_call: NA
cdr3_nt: TGTGCCAGCAGCCCAAGACCCAATTCACCCCTCCACTTT
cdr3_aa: CASSPRPNSPLHF

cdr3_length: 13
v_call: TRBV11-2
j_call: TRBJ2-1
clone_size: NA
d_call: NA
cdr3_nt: TGTGCCAGCAGTCTCCTCCCCGGGGATGAGCAGTTCTTC
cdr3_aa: CASSLLPGDEQFF

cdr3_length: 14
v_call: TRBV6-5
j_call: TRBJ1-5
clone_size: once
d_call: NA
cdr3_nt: TGTGCCAGCAGTCCAACAGGGATAAATCAGCCCCAGCATTTT
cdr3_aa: CASSPTGINQPQHF

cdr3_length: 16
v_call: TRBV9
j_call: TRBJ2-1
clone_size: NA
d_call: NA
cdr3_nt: TGTGCCAGCACCCCGCCGGGGAGGCACAACGCCAATGAGCAGTTCTTC
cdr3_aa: CASTPPGRHNANEQFF

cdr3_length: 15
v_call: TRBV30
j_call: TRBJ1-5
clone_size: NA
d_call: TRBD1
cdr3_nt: TGTGCCTGGAGTGTAGGGACAGGGGCCAATCAGCCCCAGCATTTT
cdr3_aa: CAWSVGTGANQPQHF

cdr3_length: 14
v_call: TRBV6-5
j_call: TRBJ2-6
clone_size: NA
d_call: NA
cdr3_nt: TGTGCCAGCAGGACCCTCTCTGGGGCCAACGTCCTGACTTTC
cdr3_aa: CASRTLSGANVLTF